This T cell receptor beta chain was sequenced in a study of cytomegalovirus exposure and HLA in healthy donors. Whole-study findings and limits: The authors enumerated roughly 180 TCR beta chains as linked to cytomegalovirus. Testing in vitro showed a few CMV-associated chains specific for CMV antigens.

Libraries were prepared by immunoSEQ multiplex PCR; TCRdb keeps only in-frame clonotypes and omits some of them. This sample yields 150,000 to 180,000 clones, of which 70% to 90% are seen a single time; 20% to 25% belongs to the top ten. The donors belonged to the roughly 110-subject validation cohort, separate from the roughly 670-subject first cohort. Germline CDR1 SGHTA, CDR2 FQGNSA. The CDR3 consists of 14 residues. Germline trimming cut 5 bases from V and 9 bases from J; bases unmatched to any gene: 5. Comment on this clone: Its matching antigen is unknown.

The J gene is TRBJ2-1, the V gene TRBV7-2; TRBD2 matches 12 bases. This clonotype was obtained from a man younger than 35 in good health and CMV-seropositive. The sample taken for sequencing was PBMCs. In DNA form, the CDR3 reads TGTGCCAGCAGCAGACTAGCGGGAGAAAGTGAGCAGTTCTTC. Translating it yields CASSRLAGESEQFF.